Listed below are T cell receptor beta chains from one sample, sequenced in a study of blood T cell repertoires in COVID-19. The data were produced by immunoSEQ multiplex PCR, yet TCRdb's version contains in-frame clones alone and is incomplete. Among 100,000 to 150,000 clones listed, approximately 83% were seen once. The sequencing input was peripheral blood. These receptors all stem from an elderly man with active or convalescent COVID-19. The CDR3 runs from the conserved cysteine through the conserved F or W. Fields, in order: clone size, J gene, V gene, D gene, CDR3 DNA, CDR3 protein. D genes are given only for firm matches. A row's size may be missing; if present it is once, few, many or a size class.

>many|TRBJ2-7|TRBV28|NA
TGTGCCAGCAGTTTCCGCGGCCGGTACGAGCAGTACTTC
CASSFRGRYEQYF
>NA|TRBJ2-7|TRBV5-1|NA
TGCGCCAGCAGCAAGGACAGACGTCCCTACGAGCAGTACTTC
CASSKDRRPYEQYF
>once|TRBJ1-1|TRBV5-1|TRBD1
TGCGCCAGCAGCCCTGGACAGGGACCCCCTAACACTGAAGCTTTCTTT
CASSPGQGPPNTEAFF
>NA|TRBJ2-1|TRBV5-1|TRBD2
TGCGCCAGCAGCTTAAGACTAGCGGGAGCCTACAATGAGCAGTTCTTC
CASSLRLAGAYNEQFF
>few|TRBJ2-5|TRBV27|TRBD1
TGTGCCAGCAGTTTATTTTCGAGACAGGGTGTTCGTAGTGCCCCACAAGAGACCCAGTACTTC
CASSLFSRQGVRSAPQETQYF
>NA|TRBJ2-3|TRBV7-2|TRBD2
TGTGCCAGCAGCCAAAGCGGGAGATCAGATACGCAGTATTTT
CASSQSGRSDTQYF
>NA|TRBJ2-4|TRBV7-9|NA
TGTGCCAGCAGCTTGGCGGGCAACAAGGACATTCAGTACTTC
CASSLAGNKDIQYF
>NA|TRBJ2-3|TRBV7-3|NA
TGTGCCAGCAGCTCCCAGGGGGGACGCACAGATACGCAGTATTTT
CASSSQGGRTDTQYF
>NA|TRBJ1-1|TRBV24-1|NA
TGTGCCACCAGTGATCCAGGACTTACGGAAGCTTTCTTT
CATSDPGLTEAFF
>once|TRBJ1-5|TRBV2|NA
TGTGCCAGCATGACTAGCGTCAATCAGCCCCAGCATTTT
CASMTSVNQPQHF
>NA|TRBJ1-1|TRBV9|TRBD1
TGTGCCAGCAGCATCTCCGGTCACCCGACAGGGTTGAACACTGAAGCTTTCTTT
CASSISGHPTGLNTEAFF
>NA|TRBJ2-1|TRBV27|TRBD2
TGTGCCAGCAGTTTATTTCCCGGACTAGCGGGGGGAGGAAATGAGCAGTTCTTC
CASSLFPGLAGGGNEQFF
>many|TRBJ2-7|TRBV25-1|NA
TGTGCCAGCAGTGAATCCCGGCTAGCGCAAGAAGGCGAGCAGTACTTC
CASSESRLAQEGEQYF
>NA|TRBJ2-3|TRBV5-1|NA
TGCGCCAGCAGCTTGGAATCTCCTAGCACAGATACGCAGTATTTT
CASSLESPSTDTQYF
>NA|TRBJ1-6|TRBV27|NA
TGTGCCAGCAGCCGCTCTAAAAATTCACCCCTCCACTTT
CASSRSKNSPLHF
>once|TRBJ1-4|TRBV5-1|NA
TGCGCCAGCAGCACAGGGACCGAGAGAGAAAAACTGTTTTTT
CASSTGTEREKLFF
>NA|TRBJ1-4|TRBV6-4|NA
TGTGCCACGATTAGGACAGCAGCAACTAATGAAAAACTGTTTTTT
CATIRTAATNEKLFF
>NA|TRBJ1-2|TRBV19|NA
TGTGCCAGTACCCCCAGCCAGGGGCCCTATGGCTACACCTTC
CASTPSQGPYGYTF
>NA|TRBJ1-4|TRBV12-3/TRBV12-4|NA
TGTGCCAGCAGTCGTAGAAACGAAAAACTGTTTTTT
CASSRRNEKLFF
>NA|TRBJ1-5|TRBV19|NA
TGTGCCAGTAGTATAAGCCGCTATCAGCCCCAGCATTTT
CASSISRYQPQHF
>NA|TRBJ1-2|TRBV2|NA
TGTGCCAGCAGTGAACAGGTGACACGCCGTGGCTACACCTTC
CASSEQVTRRGYTF
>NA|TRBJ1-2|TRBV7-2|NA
TGTGCCAGCACCCGAAGTGGGAGCCCCTCGGATTGGAATGGCTACACCTTC
CASTRSGSPSDWNGYTF
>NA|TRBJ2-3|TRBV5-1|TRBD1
TGCGCCAGCAGCTTAGCGACAGGGGGCACAGATACGCAGTATTTT
CASSLATGGTDTQYF
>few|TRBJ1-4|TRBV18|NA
TGTGCCAGCTCTCTCTGGGCCAATGAAAAACTGTTTTTT
CASSLWANEKLFF
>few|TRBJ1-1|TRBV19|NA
TGTGCCAGTAGGCGAGAGGGGGTGTCGGTGAACACTGAAGCTTTCTTT
CASRREGVSVNTEAFF
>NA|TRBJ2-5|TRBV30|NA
TGTGCCTGGGGCCGGGACACACAAGAGACCCAGTACTTC
CAWGRDTQETQYF